This T cell receptor beta chain was observed in a study of Graves' ophthalmopathy and Graves' hyperthyroidism. Study findings and constraints: Blood also harbored most expanded thyroid clonotypes above 0.001 frequency. Cross-validated, the 13-signature model showed 87.88%/81.08% sensitivity/specificity, and 80%/75% in the test set.

For donors with ophthalmopathy, the disease showed moderate-to-severe activity, reached CAS ≥3 and NOSPECS ≥4, and had lasted under 3 months. The study excluded patients with other autoimmune diseases, uncontrolled infections, pregnancy or lactation. Transcripts of RNA were the source for amplifying TCR beta CDR3 regions. RT-PCR with HTBI primers came first, then second-round multiplex PCR. TCRdb re-derived calls from the multiplex PCR reads in MiXCR, one entry per CDR3 protein. The sample has 40,000 to 45,000 distinct CDR3 sequences, more than 45% seen once. Turning to this clonotype: Its specificity is unknown.

The germline V gene encodes CDR1 SNHLY and CDR2 FYNNEI. Deletions cut 8 bases from V and 8 bases from J, with 12 bases between. The CDR3 totals 11 residues. Sequenced material: peripheral blood. This rearrangement joins TRBV2 to TRBJ1-2; possible D gene TRBD1, 6 bases. The source is an adult man with Graves' ophthalmopathy. CDR3 sequence: CASAGVSGYTF. The CDR3, as DNA: TGTGCCAGCGCAGGGGTAAGCGGCTACACCTTC.